This T cell receptor (beta chain) was obtained from a study of T cell responses to AZD1222 COVID-19 vaccine (dated by TCRdb to about 2021). As for the study more broadly: A total of about 250 trial participants underwent TCR sequencing, of whom some 200 had received two doses of AZD1222 and around 26 had received two doses of the MenACWY control vaccine. Trial participants were enrolled into age subgroups of 18-55, 56-69 and 70-plus years, which contained roughly 140, 27 and 60 TCR-sequenced participants, respectively.

Notes on this clone: Which antigen it targets is not known. No much larger clone exists at a distance of one base, and base qualities are not known.

The sample's time point label, decoded: about 28 days (+/-7) after the second vaccine dose. Because spike-specific TCR depth and breadth did not differ between the two schedules, AZD1222 recipients who got a second dose at roughly 4 weeks were pooled with those who got a second dose at roughly 12 weeks. The vaccinee samples were drawn from two UK trials, COV001 and COV002, one of which was a single-blind randomized controlled phase 2/3 trial testing AZD1222 (ChAdOx1 nCoV-19) in healthy adults. Trial participant PBMC samples were collected at day 0 and day 28 after the second dose for TCRbeta chain sequencing. General study outcomes and caveats: No day 14 peak-response samples were available, so repertoires were characterized only after the peak T cell response. In the small 56-69-year group, the increase in depth fell short of significance, most likely because of low power. Most participants were white British and females outnumbered males, and the authors suggested that clonal diversity may have been underestimated. Conclusions about previously exposed vaccinees were limited because only 5 or 6 AZD1222 recipients were SARS-CoV-2 seropositive at baseline. After two AZD1222 doses, both the breadth and the depth of spike-specific TCRs were significantly higher than at day 0 and than in MenACWY recipients. Reportedly, close to half of the unique spike-specific TCRs recognized epitopes lying outside the regions that are mutated in the B.1.351 and B.1.1.7 variants. The whole spike protein was spanned by vaccine-associated CD4 TCRs, and dominant responses were seen in regions 160-218 and 743-854.

CDR1 and CDR2, looked up from the germline V gene, are SGHAT and FQNNGV. Trimming takes 7 bases off V and 2 bases off J; junction bases not matched to a gene: 4. Reading from cysteine to phenylalanine, the CDR3 counts 16 amino acids. The DNA shown is the 48-base CDR3, in frame from base 1. The CDR3 regions of human TCRbeta chains were subjected to immunosequencing. The published analysis was carried out like this. TCRs in the repertoires were compared against a reference library of SARS-CoV-2-specific TCRs that had been generated with the MIRA antigen-specificity platform. Breadth was defined as the fraction of unique TCRs that were SARS-CoV-2-associated, and depth was defined as the fraction of total T cells that were SARS-CoV-2-associated. Using the MIRA data, each spike-specific TCR was mapped to the spike region that the TCR reacts to and placed in a CD4 or CD8 class. Log10-transformed breadth and depth values were compared by one-way ANOVA with Sidak's multiple comparisons tests. TCRdb took this table from immuneACCESS and kept in-frame rearrangements with V and J called. Such tables lack part of the clones; where checked against another copy, unresolved V genes explain under half of the gap, and the rest is unexplained. The V and J calls and clone size were taken over from that table, and D and trimming were inferred from the DNA. The table for this sample lists roughly 49,000 clones; around 90% of them were counted only once. Jointly, the top ten make up approximately 2.5% of the sample.

This sequence originates from an adult who received the AZD1222 COVID-19 vaccine. Rearrangement joined TRBV11-2 to TRBJ2-3, with TRBD2 identical over 15 junction bases. The sample here was peripheral blood, taken 28 days after the second AZD1222 dose. The DNA sequence reads TGTGCCAGCACGGGACTAGCGGGAGGTACCACAGATACGCAGTATTTT. This encodes CASTGLAGGTTDTQYF. This CDR3, with the reference TRBV11-2 and TRBJ2-3 proteins standing in past its ends, gives the full variable domain EAGVAQSPRYKIIEKRQSVAFWCNPISGHATLYWYQQILGQGPKLLIQFQNNGVVDDSQLPKDRFSAERLKGVDSTLKIQPAKLEDSAVYLCASTGLAGGTTDTQYFGPGTRLTVL.